This T cell receptor (beta chain) originates from a study of T cells after yellow fever vaccination. Overall study results and limits: Subsequent booster samples again held most clones from primary vaccination (around 96% CD4, 85% to 90% CD8).

Template switching with 5'RACE generated the TCR cDNA and added a universal primer site and UMIs. TCRdb redid the calling of the 5' RACE reads with MiXCR, one entry per CDR3 protein. This sample has about 210,000 distinct CDR3 sequences, with approximately 3% found just once. The V segment lost 1 base and the J segment 7 bases; nucleotides outside the gene matches: 7. The CDR3 has 14 residues. Germline CDR1 is DFQATT and CDR2 is SNEGSKA (reference sequence). As regards this clonotype: What it binds is unknown.

The chain is built from TRBV20-1 and TRBJ2-7; 10 positions match TRBD1. The sample in question was CD4+ T cells sorted from PBMCs, obtained 10 days after the yellow fever booster vaccination. This receptor was taken from a man between 18 and 35 years old who received the YFV17D yellow fever vaccine. Here the CDR3 DNA reads TGCAGTGCTAGAGGGACAGGGGGACCAGGGGAGCAGTACTTC. Translated: CSARGTGGPGEQYF.